This TCR beta chain emerged from a study of blood T cell repertoires in COVID-19. Across the whole study: Collection of acute and convalescent COVID-19 samples took place in the United States, Italy and Spain.

Remarks on this clone: The germline gene is not matched at one end of the junction; a read error may be the cause.

This CDR3 has 16 amino acids. Germline V lookup: CDR1 SGHTA, CDR2 FQGTGA. Authors' processing steps: Cell counts per sample came from amplifying reference gene primers. The protocol was immunoSEQ multiplex PCR, while the TCRdb copy is restricted to in-frame clones and leaves out a portion. That table is the source of V, J and clone size, and D and trimming were worked out from the DNA. The data show more than 90,000 clones, about 85% seen once. The specimen was peripheral blood. The clonotype comes from a man older than 75 with acute or convalescent COVID-19. The rearrangement links TRBV7-3 to TRBJ1-5; D unclear. The CDR3: CASSLITLKRNQSQHF. As DNA, the CDR3 is TGTGCCAGCAGCTTAATAACCCTGAAGCGGAATCAGTCCCAGCATTTT.